This T cell receptor (beta chain) was captured by sequencing in a study of T-cell memory formation after mild COVID-19 listed by TCRdb under 2021. General notes on the study: Most TCR sequence clusters were specific to one of the two donors. In two donors, T-cell clones that expanded and contracted after mild COVID-19 were followed by sequencing TCRalpha and TCRbeta repertoires longitudinally. Two young, previously healthy adult volunteers made up the cohort, one male and one female. Summary of the overall study and its limitations: Only a couple of mild cases were covered by the study, and larger cohorts that include severe cases with pre-infection samples were considered necessary. Contracting CD4+ clones turned up mainly in the CM and EM memory subsets, whereas EMRA was where CD8+ clones were enriched. SARS-CoV-2 specificity was not confirmed for the second-wave clones peaking on day 37. Some responding clones were detected in pre-infection memory, suggesting pre-existing cross-reactive memory T cells joined the SARS-CoV-2 response. Clones contracting from day 15 to 85 had balanced CD4/CD8 phenotypes, while a second wave expanding from day 15 to 37 was biased towards CD4+.

This clonotype occurred many times. Its binding antigen is unknown. Base qualities are not at hand, and no much larger clone is one base apart. Ficoll-Paque density gradient centrifugation was used to isolate PBMCs. The listed sequencing device is Illumina NovaSeq 6000. TCRalpha and TCRbeta cDNA libraries were built by 5'RACE with constant-segment primers, adding sample barcodes and unique molecular identifiers. RNA was extracted from every sample with Trizol reagent. The libraries were amplified in two PCR steps, and the second step added a second sample barcode and Illumina TruSeq adapters. The libraries were sequenced on an Illumina NovaSeq using 2 x 150 bp paired-end reads. Processing in the source paper ran as follows. The reads were demultiplexed and collapsed into UMI-guided consensus sequences using migec v1.2.7. Using mixcr v2.1.11, UMI consensuses were aligned to TRA and TRB V and J templates and then assembled into clonotypes. A clonotype was counted as expanded or contracted only if both edgeR and NoisET called the change significant, with noise models trained on biological replicates. For edgeR calls, the thresholds were a false discovery rate-adjusted p below 0.01 and a log2 fold-change of 1. As an exploratory analysis of dynamics, max-normalized trajectories of the 1000 most abundant clonotypes were examined by PCA with hierarchical clustering. Separately sequenced CD4+ and CD8+ repertoires were used to assign a CD4 or CD8 phenotype to each responding clone. TCRdb reran the public reads through fastp at Q25 and MiXCR, keeping productive beta chains. Rows with a matching CDR3 protein are joined into one entry that keeps the most common DNA and genes. For this entry, the V and J calls and clone size follow TCRdb and not the study's own pipeline. This sample has under 300,000 distinct CDR3 sequences in its table, and 8% to 9% of those were observed once. The ten largest account for approximately 22% of the sample.

The source material was PBMCs or a T cell subset sorted from them (not recorded which). This TCR came from a man aged 18 to 35 who had mild COVID-19 (a few samples of this study predate the infection). The sample titles of this study are shuffled in the database, so cell type and time point are left out; the donor was told from shared clones.

This receptor carries the CDR3 CASSQGDRGRHEKLFF. The bases are TGTGCCAGCAGCCAAGGGGACAGGGGGCGTCACGAAAAACTGTTTTTT. The chain uses TRBV4-2 and TRBJ1-4, and 12 bases in between align with TRBD1. The germline V gene encodes CDR1 LGHNA and CDR2 YNFKEQ. The CDR3 spans 16 residues, from the cysteine through the phenylalanine. Of all the DNA, just the CDR3 is kept, 48 bases in frame from base 1. Clipping removes 1 base from V and 8 bases from J, with 5 as the unmatched junction base count.